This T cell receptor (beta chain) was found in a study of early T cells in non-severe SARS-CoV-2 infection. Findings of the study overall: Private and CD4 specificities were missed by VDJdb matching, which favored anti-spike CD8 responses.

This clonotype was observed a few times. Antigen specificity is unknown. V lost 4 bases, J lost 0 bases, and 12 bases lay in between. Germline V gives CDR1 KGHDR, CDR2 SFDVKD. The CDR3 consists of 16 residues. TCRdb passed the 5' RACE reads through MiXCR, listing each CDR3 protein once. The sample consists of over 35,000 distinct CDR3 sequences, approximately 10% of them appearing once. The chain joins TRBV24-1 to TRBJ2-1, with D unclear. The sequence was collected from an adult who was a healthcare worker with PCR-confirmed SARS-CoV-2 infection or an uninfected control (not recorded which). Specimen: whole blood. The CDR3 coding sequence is TGTGCCACCAGTGACTTCTCATCGAGCTCCTACAATGAGCAGTTCTTC. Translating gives CATSDFSSSSYNEQFF.